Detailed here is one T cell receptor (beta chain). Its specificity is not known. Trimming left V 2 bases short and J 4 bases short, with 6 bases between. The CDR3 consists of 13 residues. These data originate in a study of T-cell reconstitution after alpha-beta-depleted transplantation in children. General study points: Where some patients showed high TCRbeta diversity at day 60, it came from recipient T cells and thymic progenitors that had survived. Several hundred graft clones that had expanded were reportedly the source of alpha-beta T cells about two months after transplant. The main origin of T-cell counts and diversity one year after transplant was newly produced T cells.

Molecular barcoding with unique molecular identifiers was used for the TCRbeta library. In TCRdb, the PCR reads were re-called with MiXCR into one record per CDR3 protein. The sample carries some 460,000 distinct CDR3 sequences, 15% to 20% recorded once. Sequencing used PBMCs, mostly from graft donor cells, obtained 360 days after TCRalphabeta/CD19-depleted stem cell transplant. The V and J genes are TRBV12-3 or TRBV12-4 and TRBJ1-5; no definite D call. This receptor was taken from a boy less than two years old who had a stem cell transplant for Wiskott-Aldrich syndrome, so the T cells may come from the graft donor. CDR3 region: CASSLQRNQPQHF. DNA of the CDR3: TGTGCCAGCAGTTTACAGAGAAATCAGCCCCAGCATTTT.